What follows are 5 T cell receptor beta chains derived from one specimen sequenced in a study of regulatory T cells in long-lasting Graves disease. Documented time point: newly diagnosed GD, antithyroid drugs for less than 3 months. Construction of the TCR library relied on RNA isolated from PBMCs. Sequencing libraries for TCR beta were prepared with iRepertoire HTBI primers and Arm-PCR of CDR3 regions. A single record per CDR3 protein comes from TCRdb applying MiXCR to the multiplex PCR reads. The sample shows about 420,000 distinct CDR3 sequences, about 15% of them seen only once. Separately, the same data were catalogued under a study of T cells in Graves' hyperthyroidism and ophthalmopathy.

The material was peripheral blood mononuclear cells (PBMCs), obtained at new diagnosis, from a patient treated with antithyroid drugs. Receptor source: a woman under 30 with Graves disease.

This clonotype was counted a few times. V usage is TRBV4-1 and J usage is TRBJ2-7; TRBD2 agrees at 8 bases. Germline loops: CDR1 MGHRA, CDR2 YSYEKL. After removal of 1 base from V and 5 bases from J, the junction contained 7 bases not matched to a gene. The CDR3 spans 15 residues. The DNA of the CDR3 is TGCGCCAGCAGCCAAGTCGGAGCGGGAGACCACGAGCAGTACTTC. This encodes CASSQVGAGDHEQYF.

This clonotype was counted only a few times. J is TRBJ1-2 and V is TRBV10-3; D may be TRBD1 (5 bases). The V end lost 5 bases, the J end lost 2 bases, and 15 bases lay between the germline ends. Germline values: CDR1 ENHRY, CDR2 SYGVKD. CDR3 length equals 15 residues. The CDR3 is CAISSSPTANYGYTF. DNA for the CDR3: TGTGCCATCAGTTCTTCCCCGACAGCCAACTATGGCTACACCTTC.

This clonotype turned up a few times. The chain combines TRBV4-1 with TRBJ2-7, with 7 nucleotides matching TRBD1. The CDR3 spans 16 residues. The germline V gene encodes CDR1 MGHRA and CDR2 YSYEKL. The ends lost 0 bases at V and 0 bases at J; junction bases unmatched: 5. The CDR3 nucleotides read TGCGCCAGCAGCCAAGACCACAGGGGAAGCTCCTACGAGCAGTACTTC. Translated: CASSQDHRGSSYEQYF.

The V call is TRBV6-2 or TRBV6-3, the J call TRBJ2-3; TRBD1 might be the D (5 bases). The V and J ends lost 8 bases and 0 bases respectively, with 12 bases between them. The V gene's germline CDR1 is MNHEY and CDR2 SVGEGT. CDR3 length: 14 residues. For the CDR3, the DNA is TGTGCCAGCGGCCGTAGGACAAGCACAGATACGCAGTATTTT. It yields the protein CASGRRTSTDTQYF.

The table lists this clonotype with a few counts. This chain uses TRBV14 with TRBJ2-1; 10 nucleotides align to TRBD2. The CDR3 is 15 amino acids. CDR1 is SGHDN, CDR2 FVKESK, per germline. The V gene end was trimmed by 6 bases and the J gene end by 8 bases; junction bases not matched to a gene: 10. The CDR3 DNA is TGTGCCAGCAGTCAAAGCGGGAGGGCCTTGTATGAGCAGTTCTTC. This sequence encodes CASSQSGRALYEQFF.